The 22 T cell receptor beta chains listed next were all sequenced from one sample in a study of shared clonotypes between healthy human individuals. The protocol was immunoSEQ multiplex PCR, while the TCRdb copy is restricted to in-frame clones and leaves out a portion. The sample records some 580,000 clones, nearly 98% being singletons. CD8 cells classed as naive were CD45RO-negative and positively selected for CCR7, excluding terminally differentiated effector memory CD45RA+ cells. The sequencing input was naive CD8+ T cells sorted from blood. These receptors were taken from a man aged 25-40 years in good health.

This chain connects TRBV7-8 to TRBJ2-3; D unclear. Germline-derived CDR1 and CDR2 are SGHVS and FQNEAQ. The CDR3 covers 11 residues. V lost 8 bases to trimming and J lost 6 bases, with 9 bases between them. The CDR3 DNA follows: TGTGCCAGCCGACCCATCGATACGCAGTATTTT. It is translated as CASRPIDTQYF.

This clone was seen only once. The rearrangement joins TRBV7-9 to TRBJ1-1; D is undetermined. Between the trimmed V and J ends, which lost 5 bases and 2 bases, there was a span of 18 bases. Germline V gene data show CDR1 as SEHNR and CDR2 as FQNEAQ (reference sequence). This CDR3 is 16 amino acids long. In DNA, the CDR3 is TGTGCCAGCAGCGGGTCGTCGGTCGGGCCTAACACTGAAGCTTTCTTT. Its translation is CASSGSSVGPNTEAFF.

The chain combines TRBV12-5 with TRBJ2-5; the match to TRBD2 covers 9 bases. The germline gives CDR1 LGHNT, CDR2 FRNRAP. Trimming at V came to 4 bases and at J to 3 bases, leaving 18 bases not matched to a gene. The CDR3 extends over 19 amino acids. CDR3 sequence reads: CASGSMGEALSGSEETQYF. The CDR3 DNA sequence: TGTGCTAGTGGTTCGATGGGGGAGGCCCTTAGCGGGAGTGAAGAGACCCAGTACTTC.

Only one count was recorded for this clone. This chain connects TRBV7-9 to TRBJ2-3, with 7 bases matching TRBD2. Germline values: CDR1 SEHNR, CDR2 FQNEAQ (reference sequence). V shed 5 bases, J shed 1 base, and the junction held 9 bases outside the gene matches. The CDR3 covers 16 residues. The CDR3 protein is CASSARAGEGTDTQYF. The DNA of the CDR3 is TGTGCCAGCAGCGCACGCGCGGGGGAGGGCACAGATACGCAGTATTTT. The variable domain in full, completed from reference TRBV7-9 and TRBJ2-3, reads DTGVSQNPRHKITKRGQNVTFRCDPISEHNRLYWYRQTLGQGPEFLTYFQNEAQLEKSRLLSDRFSAERPKGSFSTLEIQRTEQGDSAMYLCASSARAGEGTDTQYFGPGTRLTVL.

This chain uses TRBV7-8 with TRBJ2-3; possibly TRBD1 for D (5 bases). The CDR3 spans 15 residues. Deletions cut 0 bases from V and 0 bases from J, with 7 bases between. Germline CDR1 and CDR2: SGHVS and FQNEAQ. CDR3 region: CASSLATASTDTQYF. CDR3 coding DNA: TGTGCCAGCAGCTTAGCGACAGCTAGCACAGATACGCAGTATTTT.

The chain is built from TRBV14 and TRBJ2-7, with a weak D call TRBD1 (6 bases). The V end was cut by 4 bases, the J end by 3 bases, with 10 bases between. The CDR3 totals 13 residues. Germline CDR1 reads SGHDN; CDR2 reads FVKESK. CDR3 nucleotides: TGTGCCAGCAGCCGGACGGACAGCTACGAGCAGTACTTC. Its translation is CASSRTDSYEQYF.

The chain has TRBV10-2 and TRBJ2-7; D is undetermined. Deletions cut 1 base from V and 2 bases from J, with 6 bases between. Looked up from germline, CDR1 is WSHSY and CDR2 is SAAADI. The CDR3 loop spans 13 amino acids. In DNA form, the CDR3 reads TGCGCCAGCAGTGAGTACAGCCCCTACGAGCAGTACTTC. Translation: CASSEYSPYEQYF.

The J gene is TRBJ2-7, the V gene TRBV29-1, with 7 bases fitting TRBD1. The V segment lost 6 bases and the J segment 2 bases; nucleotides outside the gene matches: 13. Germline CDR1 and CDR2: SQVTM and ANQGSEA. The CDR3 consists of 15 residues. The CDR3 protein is CSVPTGTVKPYEQYF. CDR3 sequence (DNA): TGCAGCGTCCCCACCGGGACAGTGAAACCCTACGAGCAGTACTTC.

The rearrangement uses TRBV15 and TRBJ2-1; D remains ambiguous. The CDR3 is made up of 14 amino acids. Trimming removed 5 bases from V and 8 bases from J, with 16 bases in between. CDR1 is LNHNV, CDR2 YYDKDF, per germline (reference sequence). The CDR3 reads CATSEQSKIDEQFF. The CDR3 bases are TGTGCCACCAGCGAGCAAAGCAAAATCGATGAGCAGTTCTTC. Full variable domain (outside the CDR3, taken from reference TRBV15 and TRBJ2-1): DAMVIQNPRYQVTQFGKPVTLSCSQTLNHNVMYWYQQKSSQAPKLLFHYYDKDFNNEADTPDNFQSRRPNTSFCFLDIRSPGLGDTAMYLCATSEQSKIDEQFFGPGTRLTVL.

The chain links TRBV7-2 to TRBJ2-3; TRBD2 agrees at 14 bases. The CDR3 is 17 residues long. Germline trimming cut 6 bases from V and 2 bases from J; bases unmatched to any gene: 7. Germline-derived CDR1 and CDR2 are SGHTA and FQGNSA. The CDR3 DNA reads TGTGCCAGCAGGCCTCCGGGACTAGCGGGAGACACAGATACGCAGTATTTT. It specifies CASRPPGLAGDTDTQYF.

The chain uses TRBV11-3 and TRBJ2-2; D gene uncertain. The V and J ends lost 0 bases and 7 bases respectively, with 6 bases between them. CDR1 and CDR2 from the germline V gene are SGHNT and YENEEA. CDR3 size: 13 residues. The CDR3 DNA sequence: TGTGCCAGCAGCTTAGATCAGGACGGGGAGCTGTTTTTT. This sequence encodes CASSLDQDGELFF.

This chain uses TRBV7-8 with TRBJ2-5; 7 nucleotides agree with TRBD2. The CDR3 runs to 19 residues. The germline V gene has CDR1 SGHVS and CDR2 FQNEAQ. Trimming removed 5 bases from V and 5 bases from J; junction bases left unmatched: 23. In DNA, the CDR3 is TGTGCCAGCAGCCTTTCAACTAGCGAAGATCAAGCAAGAGCGGAGACCCAGTACTTC. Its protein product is CASSLSTSEDQARAETQYF.

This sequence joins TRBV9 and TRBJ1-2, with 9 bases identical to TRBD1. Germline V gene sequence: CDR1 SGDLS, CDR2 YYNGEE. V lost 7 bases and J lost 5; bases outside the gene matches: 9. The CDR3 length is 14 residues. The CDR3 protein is CASRNSGTGYGYTF. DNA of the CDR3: TGTGCCAGCCGCAATAGTGGGACAGGGTATGGCTACACCTTC.

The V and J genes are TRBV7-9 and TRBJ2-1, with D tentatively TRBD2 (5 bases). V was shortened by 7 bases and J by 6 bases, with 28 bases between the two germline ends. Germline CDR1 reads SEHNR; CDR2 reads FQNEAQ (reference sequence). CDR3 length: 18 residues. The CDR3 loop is CASTIPSVGWTGINEQFF. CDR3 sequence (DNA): TGTGCCAGCACCATACCCTCCGTCGGGTGGACTGGAATCAATGAGCAGTTCTTC. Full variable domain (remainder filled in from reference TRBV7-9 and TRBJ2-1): DTGVSQNPRHKITKRGQNVTFRCDPISEHNRLYWYRQTLGQGPEFLTYFQNEAQLEKSRLLSDRFSAERPKGSFSTLEIQRTEQGDSAMYLCASTIPSVGWTGINEQFFGPGTRLTVL.

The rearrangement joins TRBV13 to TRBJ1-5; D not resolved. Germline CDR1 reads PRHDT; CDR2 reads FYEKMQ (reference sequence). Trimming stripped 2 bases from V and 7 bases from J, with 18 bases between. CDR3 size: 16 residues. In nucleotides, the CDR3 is TGTGCCAGCAGCTTACGGAGTGCAGGCCCAACCCAGCCCCAGCATTTT. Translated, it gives CASSLRSAGPTQPQHF.

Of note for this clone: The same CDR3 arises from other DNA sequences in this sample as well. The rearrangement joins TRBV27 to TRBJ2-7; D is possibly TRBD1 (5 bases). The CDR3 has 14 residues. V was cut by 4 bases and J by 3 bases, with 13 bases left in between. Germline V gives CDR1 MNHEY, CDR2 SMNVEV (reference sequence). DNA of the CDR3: TGTGCCAGCAGTTCCTATGAGGACAACTACGAGCAGTACTTC. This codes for CASSSYEDNYEQYF.

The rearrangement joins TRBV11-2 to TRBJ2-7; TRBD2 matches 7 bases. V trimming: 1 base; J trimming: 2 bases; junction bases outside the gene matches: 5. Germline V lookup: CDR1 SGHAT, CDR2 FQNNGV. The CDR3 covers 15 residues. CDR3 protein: CASSLARDYTYEQYF. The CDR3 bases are TGTGCCAGCAGCTTAGCCAGGGACTACACCTACGAGCAGTACTTC. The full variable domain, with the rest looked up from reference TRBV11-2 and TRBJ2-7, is EAGVAQSPRYKIIEKRQSVAFWCNPISGHATLYWYQQILGQGPKLLIQFQNNGVVDDSQLPKDRFSAERLKGVDSTLKIQPAKLEDSAVYLCASSLARDYTYEQYFGPGTRLTVT.

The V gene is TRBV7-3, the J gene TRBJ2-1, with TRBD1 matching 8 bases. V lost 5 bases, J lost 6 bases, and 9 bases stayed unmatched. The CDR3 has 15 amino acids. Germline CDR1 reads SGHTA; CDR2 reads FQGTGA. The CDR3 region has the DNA TGTGCCAGCAGCCCAGGACAGGGCTTCGTCAATGAGCAGTTCTTC. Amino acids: CASSPGQGFVNEQFF. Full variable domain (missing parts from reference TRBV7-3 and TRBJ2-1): GAGVSQTPSNKVTEKGKYVELRCDPISGHTALYWYRQSLGQGPEFLIYFQGTGAADDSGLPNDRFFAVRPEGSVSTLKIQRTERGDSAVYLCASSPGQGFVNEQFFGPGTRLTVL.

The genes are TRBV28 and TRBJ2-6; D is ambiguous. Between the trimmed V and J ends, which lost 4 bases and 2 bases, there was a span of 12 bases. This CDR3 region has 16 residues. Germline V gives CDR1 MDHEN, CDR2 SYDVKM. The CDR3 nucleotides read TGTGCCAGCAGTTCCGTGGAACGCGCTGGGGCCAACGTCCTGACTTTC. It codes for CASSSVERAGANVLTF.

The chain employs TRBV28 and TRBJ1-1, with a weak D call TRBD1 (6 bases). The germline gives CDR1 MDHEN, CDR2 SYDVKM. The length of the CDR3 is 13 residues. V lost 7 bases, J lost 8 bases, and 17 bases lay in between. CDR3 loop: CASIQRGDSEAFF. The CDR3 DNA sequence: TGTGCCAGCATCCAGAGGGGGGACTCAGAAGCTTTCTTT.

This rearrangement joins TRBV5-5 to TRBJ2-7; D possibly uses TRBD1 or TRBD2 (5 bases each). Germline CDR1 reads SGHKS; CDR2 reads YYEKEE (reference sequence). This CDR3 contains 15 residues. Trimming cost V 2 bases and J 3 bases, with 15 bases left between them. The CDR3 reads CASSFRGGSLYEQYF. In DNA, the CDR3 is TGTGCCAGCAGCTTCCGGGGCGGCAGCCTCTACGAGCAGTACTTC.

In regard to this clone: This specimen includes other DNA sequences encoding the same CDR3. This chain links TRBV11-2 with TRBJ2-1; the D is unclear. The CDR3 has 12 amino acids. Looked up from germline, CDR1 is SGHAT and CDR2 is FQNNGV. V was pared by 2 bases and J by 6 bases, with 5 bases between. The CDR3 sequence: CASSLPSNEQFF. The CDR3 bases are TGTGCCAGCAGCTTACCAAGCAATGAGCAGTTCTTC.